Included here is one T cell receptor (beta chain) sequence, with context. Its antigen is not identified. Profiled with immunoSEQ multiplex PCR; TCRdb holds only in-frame clones, not every one. The sample includes 150,000 to 200,000 clones, 90% seen only once; the top ten take 4.3%. The source of the sample is a study of T cell responses to AZD1222 COVID-19 vaccine. The CDR3 contains 13 residues. CDR1 and CDR2 (germline): MNHEY, SVGEGT. V lost 0 bases to trimming and J lost 5 bases, with 7 bases between them. General study results and limits: Spike-specific TCR breadth and depth went up after people got two AZD1222 doses. There were mostly white British donors and more females than males, and clonal diversity was possibly underestimated. Reports say nearly half of spike-specific TCRs go after unmutated variant regions. Without day 14 samples, only post-peak T cell repertoires were studied.

The TCR sequence derives from an adult who received the MenACWY meningococcal vaccine as a control. The V gene is TRBV6-2 or TRBV6-3, the J gene TRBJ1-1, with D unresolved. The sample consisted of peripheral blood, taken 28 days after the second dose of the MenACWY control vaccine. DNA for the CDR3: TGTGCCAGCAGTTACTCTCTGGAGACTGAAGCTTTCTTT. It codes for CASSYSLETEAFF.